This TCR beta chain was captured by sequencing in a study of blood T cell repertoires in COVID-19. Study in general: The origin of the acute and convalescent COVID-19 samples was the United States, Italy and Spain. T cells, B-cell-depleted T cells, or PBMCs supplied cDNA or gDNA.

Germline V gene lookup returns CDR1 GTSNPN and CDR2 SVGIG (reference sequence). J lost 3 bases, V lost 3 bases, and 8 bases had no gene match. The CDR3 spans 15 residues. As processed by the authors: Estimation of nucleated cell counts relied on the amplification of reference gene primers. Method: immunoSEQ multiplex PCR; TCRdb's copy keeps in-frame clones and lacks some. V and J calls plus clone size are reproduced from that table; the DNA served to infer D and trimming. The table includes around 97,000 clones, approximately 86% detected once. The sequenced sample was peripheral blood. This clonotype originated in a human donor in a cohort sampled during active COVID-19. V and J are TRBV30 and TRBJ2-1; 7 nucleotides align to TRBD2. The CDR3 region has the DNA TGTGCCTGGAGCACCCCCCGCGGGGGCTACAATGAGCAGTTCTTC. Protein product: CAWSTPRGGYNEQFF.